The present entry profiles one T cell receptor beta chain with its context. CDR3 length: 15 amino acids. V was trimmed by 0 bases and J by 4 bases, leaving 13 bases between them. Germline V CDR1 and CDR2: SGHTA, FQGNSA. These data are taken from a study of blood T cell repertoires in COVID-19. Here immunoSEQ multiplex PCR was the method, and the copy in TCRdb shows in-frame clones only, minus some. The sample consists of some 65,000 clones, 75% to 90% of them appearing once. The V call is TRBV7-2, the J call TRBJ2-7, with D perhaps TRBD1 (6 bases). This receptor was identified in a man in his forties with COVID-19, enrolled during active disease. Sample: peripheral blood. CDR3 in amino acids: CASSLALGQPYEQYF. Here the CDR3 DNA reads TGTGCCAGCAGCTTAGCCCTTGGACAGCCTTACGAGCAGTACTTC. The variable domain in full, with the rest retrieved from reference TRBV7-2 and TRBJ2-7, is GAGVSQSPSNKVTEKGKDVELRCDPISGHTALYWYRQSLGQGLEFLIYFQGNSAPDKSGLPSDRFSAERTGGSVSTLTIQRTQQEDSAVYLCASSLALGQPYEQYFGPGTRLTVT.